These 10 T cell receptor beta chains were sequenced from one sample in a study of shared clonotypes between healthy human individuals. Terminally differentiated effector memory CD45RA+ cells were excluded by CCR7 positive selection of CD45RO-negative cells. Assay: immunoSEQ multiplex PCR; the TCRdb copy retains only in-frame clones and omits some. The sample has about 2.1 million clones; about 94% are singletons. The sample comprised naive CD8+ T cells from PBMCs. These receptors came from a man aged 18 to 29 in good health. Some clones in this sample may be carry-over from other donors' samples.

The gene calls are TRBV11-2 and TRBJ2-7; 8 bases line up with TRBD2. The junction had 10 bases not matched to a gene; V was cut back by 3 bases and J by 3 bases. The CDR3 covers 16 residues. Germline V lookup: CDR1 SGHAT, CDR2 FQNNGV. In DNA form, the CDR3 reads TGTGCCAGCAGCTTCCTCCCGGGGGGGGTCGACTACGAGCAGTACTTC. The encoded protein is CASSFLPGGVDYEQYF.

The chain combines TRBV5-4 with TRBJ1-4; no clear D gene. Trimming left V 5 bases short and J 0 bases short, with 14 bases between. This CDR3 has 16 residues. CDR1 and CDR2 (germline): SGHNT, YYREEE (reference sequence). The CDR3 DNA reads TGTGCCAGCAGTCCTGACCCTCTGTCAACTAATGAAAAACTGTTTTTT. As protein: CASSPDPLSTNEKLFF.

This clone was detected once. The same CDR3 can be traced to other DNA sequences in this sample. The V gene is TRBV6-4, the J gene TRBJ1-1; perhaps TRBD1 as D (5 bases). Germline lookup yields CDR1 MRHNA and CDR2 SNTAGT. The CDR3 length is 13 residues. The V end lost 3 bases, the J end lost 0 bases, and 5 bases lay between the germline ends. The CDR3 DNA is TGTGCCAGCAGTGAGGGGCTGAACACTGAAGCTTTCTTT. Translation: CASSEGLNTEAFF.

This chain connects TRBV6-5 to TRBJ2-3; D may match TRBD1 or TRBD2 (5 bases each). The germline CDR1 and CDR2 sequences are MNHEY and SVGAGI. The germline V and J ends were trimmed by 0 bases and 4 bases, with 14 bases remaining between them. CDR3 size: 16 residues. This CDR3 reads CASSYSGSRGADTQYF. The CDR3 nucleotides are TGTGCCAGCAGTTACTCGGGCTCCAGAGGGGCAGATACGCAGTATTTT.

This clone was seen just once. This chain joins TRBV4-3 and TRBJ2-1, with 8 nucleotides matching TRBD2. Looked up from germline, CDR1 is LGHNA and CDR2 is YSLEER. J was trimmed by 8 bases and V by 1 base; bases with no gene match: 10. The length of the CDR3 is 16 residues. Here the CDR3 reads CASSQALAGRTDEQFF. CDR3 nucleotide sequence: TGCGCCAGCAGCCAAGCCCTAGCGGGCCGGACGGATGAGCAGTTCTTC.

The chain's CDR3 is CASSYSAGGPQHF. The CDR3 coding sequence is TGTGCCAGCAGTTACTCCGCGGGCGGGCCCCAGCATTTT. The chain has TRBV6-5 and TRBJ1-5; D is undetermined. The CDR3 covers 13 residues. Per germline, CDR1 MNHEY and CDR2 SVGAGI. V lost 0 bases and J 9 bases, leaving 9 bases between the germline ends.

The rearrangement uses TRBV4-1 and TRBJ2-7, with 7 bases lining up with TRBD2. This CDR3 has 15 amino acids. The V and J ends lost 0 bases and 6 bases, in that order; junction bases with no gene match: 8. Germline CDR1 reads MGHRA; CDR2 reads YSYEKL. The CDR3 protein is CASSQDPSGNPEQYF. CDR3 DNA sequence: TGCGCCAGCAGCCAAGATCCTAGCGGAAACCCCGAGCAGTACTTC.

The rearrangement uses TRBV27 and TRBJ2-1; 9 positions match TRBD2. Germline V gives CDR1 MNHEY, CDR2 SMNVEV (reference sequence). CDR3 size: 15 residues. V shed 4 bases, J shed 4 bases, and the junction held 5 bases outside the gene matches. The CDR3 region is CASSSSSGMYNEQFF. CDR3 in DNA: TGTGCCAGCAGTTCCTCTAGCGGGATGTACAATGAGCAGTTCTTC.

The CDR3 DNA reads as TGTGCCAGCAGTTTATGGGCCGTCGGCCACACTGAAGCTTTCTTT. Translation: CASSLWAVGHTEAFF. The chain joins TRBV27 to TRBJ1-1, with no clear D. Trimming stripped 1 base from V and 3 bases from J, with 12 bases between. The CDR3 is made up of 15 amino acids. Per germline, CDR1 MNHEY and CDR2 SMNVEV (reference sequence).

The chain recombines TRBV10-3 with TRBJ2-7; TRBD1 matches 9 bases. This CDR3 is 14 amino acids long. The trim removed 10 bases at V and 1 base at J, leaving 8 bases unmatched. Germline loops: CDR1 ENHRY, CDR2 SYGVKD. CDR3 protein: CATGEGQGSYEQYF. The CDR3 region has the DNA TGTGCCACGGGAGAGGGACAGGGATCCTACGAGCAGTACTTC.